This TCR beta chain derives from a study of CD8 T cells in Susac syndrome. It was with random hexamers that about 0.45 to 1 ug RNA was reverse transcribed. By means of immunoSEQ multiplex PCR, TCR beta CDR3 spanning 54 Vbeta and 13 Jbeta underwent amplification. TCRdb ran MiXCR on the immunoSEQ multiplex PCR reads and lists one entry per CDR3 protein. The table includes approximately 170,000 distinct CDR3 sequences, roughly 94% detected once. Germline CDR1 and CDR2: KGHSH and LQKENI. The CDR3 has 15 residues. With 1 base removed from V and 0 bases from J, the gap between germline ends came to 9 bases.

The material sequenced was CD4+ T cells from PBMCs. The source of this sequence is a human donor with multiple sclerosis. This chain connects TRBV18 to TRBJ1-1; D gene unclear. CDR3 sequence reads: CASSPRGGMNTEAFF. DNA for the CDR3: TGTGCCAGCTCACCACGGGGAGGTATGAACACTGAAGCTTTCTTT.